These T cell receptor beta chains were read from a single sample in a study of blood T cell repertoires in COVID-19. Produced via immunoSEQ multiplex PCR; TCRdb's table is partial and in-frame only. The sample contains about 170,000 clones, 89% of which appear only once. The sample consisted of PBMCs or T cells enriched from blood (not recorded which). The receptors stem from a woman younger than 30 who had recovered from COVID-19. CDR3s include the opening cysteine and the closing phenylalanine or tryptophan. Fields, in order: V gene, J gene, D gene, clone size, CDR3 DNA, CDR3 protein. A D gene is named only where the DNA matches it firmly. The size of a clone is reported for some rows only, either as once, few or many, or as a class for expanded clones.

v_gene: TRBV5-1
j_gene: TRBJ1-2
d_gene: TRBD1
abundance: NA
CDR3nt: TGCGCCAGCAACGTCGGACAGGGTAACTATGGCTACACCTTC
CDR3aa: CASNVGQGNYGYTF

v_gene: TRBV2
j_gene: TRBJ1-6
d_gene: TRBD1
abundance: NA
CDR3nt: TGTGCCAGCAGTGCCAGGACAGGGGCAGACTCACCCCTCCACTTT
CDR3aa: CASSARTGADSPLHF

v_gene: TRBV28
j_gene: TRBJ2-3
d_gene: TRBD1
abundance: NA
CDR3nt: TGTGCCAGCAGAGACGGACAGGGGGCGTCAGATACGCAGTATTTT
CDR3aa: CASRDGQGASDTQYF

v_gene: TRBV6-5
j_gene: TRBJ2-1
d_gene: NA
abundance: NA
CDR3nt: TGTGCCAGCAGTTCCCTAGATCTGGGGCTGTGGATCTTC
CDR3aa: CASSSLDLGLWIF

v_gene: TRBV2
j_gene: TRBJ2-3
d_gene: TRBD2
abundance: NA
CDR3nt: TGTGCCAGCACCCGAGGGCTAGCGGGAGGCGCAGATACGCAGTATTTT
CDR3aa: CASTRGLAGGADTQYF

v_gene: TRBV5-1
j_gene: TRBJ1-1
d_gene: TRBD1
abundance: NA
CDR3nt: TGCGCCAGCAGCTTTACAGGGGCCAACACTGAAGCTTTCTTT
CDR3aa: CASSFTGANTEAFF

v_gene: TRBV7-2
j_gene: TRBJ2-1
d_gene: NA
abundance: NA
CDR3nt: TGTGCCAGCAGCCGTGGAATAGCCGCCAATGAGCAGTTCTTC
CDR3aa: CASSRGIAANEQFF

v_gene: TRBV5-1
j_gene: TRBJ1-1
d_gene: NA
abundance: NA
CDR3nt: TGCGCCAGCAGCCCCCGGGGGTTTACTGACACTGAAGCTTTCTTT
CDR3aa: CASSPRGFTDTEAFF

v_gene: TRBV7-3
j_gene: TRBJ2-3
d_gene: TRBD2
abundance: NA
CDR3nt: TGTGCCAGCAGCTTCGGGAGGGCCGGTACGCAGTATTTT
CDR3aa: CASSFGRAGTQYF

v_gene: TRBV4-1
j_gene: TRBJ2-2
d_gene: TRBD2
abundance: NA
CDR3nt: TGCGCCAGCCGAAGCGTGGCGGGAGGTTCGAACACCGGGGAGCTGTTTTTT
CDR3aa: CASRSVAGGSNTGELFF

v_gene: TRBV20-1
j_gene: TRBJ1-1
d_gene: TRBD1
abundance: few
CDR3nt: TGCAGTGCTAGTTGGGACAGGGGACCCACTGAAGCTTTCTTT
CDR3aa: CSASWDRGPTEAFF

v_gene: TRBV5-1
j_gene: TRBJ1-1
d_gene: NA
abundance: NA
CDR3nt: TGCGCCAGCAGCTTTGGGGAGATGGGCGCTGAAGCTTTCTTT
CDR3aa: CASSFGEMGAEAFF

v_gene: TRBV4-1
j_gene: TRBJ2-7
d_gene: NA
abundance: NA
CDR3nt: TGCGCCAGCAGCCAAGCCCCGTCTACGCCGGGCTACGAGCAGTACTTC
CDR3aa: CASSQAPSTPGYEQYF

v_gene: TRBV19
j_gene: TRBJ2-7
d_gene: TRBD2
abundance: once
CDR3nt: TGTGCCAGTAGTACTCTCGGACTAGCGGGTGACCCCCCCTACGAGCAGTACTTC
CDR3aa: CASSTLGLAGDPPYEQYF

v_gene: TRBV5-1
j_gene: TRBJ2-6
d_gene: NA
abundance: once
CDR3nt: TGCGCCAGCAGCCCCCAGGGGACTGGGGCCAACGTCCTGACTTTC
CDR3aa: CASSPQGTGANVLTF

v_gene: TRBV18
j_gene: TRBJ1-3
d_gene: NA
abundance: NA
CDR3nt: TGTGCCAGCTCACCAAACGATAGAACGTCTGGAAACACCATATATTTT
CDR3aa: CASSPNDRTSGNTIYF

v_gene: TRBV3-1/TRBV3-2
j_gene: TRBJ2-2
d_gene: TRBD2
abundance: NA
CDR3nt: TGTGCCAGCAGCGGTCTACTAGCGGGAGTATTGGCCGGGGAGCTGTTTTTT
CDR3aa: CASSGLLAGVLAGELFF

v_gene: TRBV3-1/TRBV3-2
j_gene: TRBJ2-4
d_gene: NA
abundance: once
CDR3nt: TGTGCCAGCAGCCAAGATCGGGCAGGGGGGAACATTCAGTACTTC
CDR3aa: CASSQDRAGGNIQYF

v_gene: TRBV28
j_gene: TRBJ1-4
d_gene: NA
abundance: NA
CDR3nt: TGTGCCAGCAGTTTTTCTCTGGGAGAAACTAATGAAAAACTGTTTTTT
CDR3aa: CASSFSLGETNEKLFF

v_gene: TRBV6-6
j_gene: TRBJ1-2
d_gene: NA
abundance: NA
CDR3nt: TGTGCCAGCAGTTACCTAGTCAGGGACTATGGCTACACCTTC
CDR3aa: CASSYLVRDYGYTF

v_gene: TRBV9
j_gene: TRBJ2-3
d_gene: TRBD2
abundance: NA
CDR3nt: TGTGCCAGCAGCGTAGGGGGACTAGCGGGACTCGCAGATACGCAGTATTTT
CDR3aa: CASSVGGLAGLADTQYF

v_gene: TRBV2
j_gene: TRBJ2-7
d_gene: TRBD1
abundance: NA
CDR3nt: TGTGCCAGCAAAAGACAGGGCAACTACGAGCAGTACTTC
CDR3aa: CASKRQGNYEQYF

v_gene: TRBV29-1
j_gene: TRBJ2-5
d_gene: NA
abundance: NA
CDR3nt: TGCAGCGGGGGTGGCGGGACCAAAGAGACCCAGTACTTC
CDR3aa: CSGGGGTKETQYF

v_gene: TRBV10-3
j_gene: TRBJ2-7
d_gene: TRBD2
abundance: NA
CDR3nt: TGTGCCATCAGGACAGCGGGAGGGGCCGAGCAGTACTTC
CDR3aa: CAIRTAGGAEQYF

v_gene: TRBV9
j_gene: TRBJ2-1
d_gene: TRBD2
abundance: once
CDR3nt: TGTGCCAGCAATCTAGCGGGAGCTTTAGATGAGCAGTTCTTC
CDR3aa: CASNLAGALDEQFF

v_gene: TRBV7-6
j_gene: TRBJ2-3
d_gene: NA
abundance: NA
CDR3nt: TGTGCCAGCAGCTTAGACGAGATGGGGAGCGGTGCTAAGGGAAGCCGTACGCAGTATTTT
CDR3aa: CASSLDEMGSGAKGSRTQYF

v_gene: TRBV9
j_gene: TRBJ2-7
d_gene: NA
abundance: NA
CDR3nt: TGTGCCAGCAGCGCCCACATCTCCTACGAGCAGTACTTC
CDR3aa: CASSAHISYEQYF

v_gene: TRBV7-3
j_gene: TRBJ1-2
d_gene: NA
abundance: NA
CDR3nt: TGTGCCAGCAGCTTAACGGGGAGGGACGATGGCTACACCTTC
CDR3aa: CASSLTGRDDGYTF

v_gene: TRBV18
j_gene: TRBJ2-7
d_gene: TRBD2
abundance: NA
CDR3nt: TGTGCCAGCTCACCACCGAGTGCGGGAGGGAACGAGCAGTACTTC
CDR3aa: CASSPPSAGGNEQYF

v_gene: TRBV5-6
j_gene: TRBJ2-3
d_gene: NA
abundance: few
CDR3nt: TGTGCCAGCAGCTTAGGGGTCTGGGTAGATACGCAGTATTTT
CDR3aa: CASSLGVWVDTQYF

v_gene: TRBV28
j_gene: TRBJ2-4
d_gene: TRBD2
abundance: NA
CDR3nt: TGTGCCAGCAGTCCTCCGGGACTAGGCGGAATTCAGTACTTC
CDR3aa: CASSPPGLGGIQYF

v_gene: TRBV4-2
j_gene: TRBJ2-7
d_gene: NA
abundance: NA
CDR3nt: TGTGCCAGCAGCCAATCGGGGTACGAGCAGTACTTC
CDR3aa: CASSQSGYEQYF

v_gene: TRBV5-1
j_gene: TRBJ2-1
d_gene: TRBD2
abundance: NA
CDR3nt: TGCGCCAGCAGCGTGACTAGCGGCTCCTACAATGAGCAGTTCTTC
CDR3aa: CASSVTSGSYNEQFF

v_gene: TRBV9
j_gene: TRBJ2-7
d_gene: NA
abundance: NA
CDR3nt: TGTGCCAGCAGCGTAGCTGCGGGGGCGAACGAGCAGTACTTC
CDR3aa: CASSVAAGANEQYF

v_gene: TRBV11-3
j_gene: TRBJ1-5
d_gene: NA
abundance: NA
CDR3nt: TGTGCCAGCAGCTACTACGCCGCGAATCAGCCCCAGCATTTT
CDR3aa: CASSYYAANQPQHF

v_gene: TRBV19
j_gene: TRBJ2-7
d_gene: NA
abundance: once
CDR3nt: TGTGCCAGTAGCCAAGGGGGTTTGATGCACGAGCAGTACTTC
CDR3aa: CASSQGGLMHEQYF

v_gene: TRBV7-2
j_gene: TRBJ1-4
d_gene: NA
abundance: NA
CDR3nt: TGTGCCAGCAGCCTATCTACCCTTGCAACTAATGAAAAACTGTTTTTT
CDR3aa: CASSLSTLATNEKLFF

v_gene: TRBV27
j_gene: TRBJ2-3
d_gene: TRBD2
abundance: NA
CDR3nt: TGTGCCAGCAGTCCCCTAGCGGTCACAGATACGCAGTATTTT
CDR3aa: CASSPLAVTDTQYF

v_gene: TRBV15
j_gene: TRBJ2-3
d_gene: TRBD2
abundance: few
CDR3nt: TGTGCCACCAGCAGAGATGCCCGAGCTAGCGGAAGCACAGATACGCAGTATTTT
CDR3aa: CATSRDARASGSTDTQYF

v_gene: TRBV11-1
j_gene: TRBJ2-1
d_gene: NA
abundance: NA
CDR3nt: TGTGCCAGCAGCTTAGCGGGGGGGCGGAGGAAGTTCTTC
CDR3aa: CASSLAGGRRKFF

v_gene: TRBV5-1
j_gene: TRBJ2-7
d_gene: TRBD1
abundance: NA
CDR3nt: TGCGCCAGCAGCTTGGACAGGGGAAGCTCCTACGAGCAGTACTTC
CDR3aa: CASSLDRGSSYEQYF

v_gene: TRBV12-3/TRBV12-4
j_gene: TRBJ1-2
d_gene: NA
abundance: NA
CDR3nt: TGTGCCAGCAGTTTAGGACAGCGAAAATCCTTC
CDR3aa: CASSLGQRKSF

v_gene: TRBV21-1
j_gene: TRBJ1-6
d_gene: NA
abundance: NA
CDR3nt: TGTGCCAGCAGCAAGGACAGGGTAATAGTCAGTGTGTGTTGGAATTCACCCCTCCACTTT
CDR3aa: CASSKDRVIVSVCWNSPLHF

v_gene: TRBV5-4
j_gene: TRBJ2-7
d_gene: NA
abundance: NA
CDR3nt: TGTGCCAGCAGCTTGGATATCGGCGGATCCTACGAGCAGTACTTC
CDR3aa: CASSLDIGGSYEQYF

v_gene: TRBV6-1
j_gene: TRBJ2-7
d_gene: NA
abundance: NA
CDR3nt: TGTGCCAGCAGTGAAGCGCAGCGGGCCTACGAGCAGTACTTC
CDR3aa: CASSEAQRAYEQYF